A single sample is the source of the 32 T cell receptor beta chains below, sequenced in a study of shared clonotypes between healthy human individuals. The method was immunoSEQ multiplex PCR; TCRdb's version includes in-frame clones alone and lacks a portion of them. The sample yields a few hundred thousand clones, approximately 97% seen once. The sequencing input was naive CD4+ T cells sorted from blood. The subset is: CD45RA+ positively selected. These receptors all stem from a woman aged 30 to 39 in good health.

The V and J genes are TRBV10-3 and TRBJ2-7; TRBD1 aligns across 9 bases. The CDR3 runs to 15 residues. V dropped 2 bases and J dropped 3; count of bases not matched to a gene: 5. CDR1 ENHRY and CDR2 SYGVKD come from the germline V gene. Here the CDR3 reads CAISEGDRDLYEQYF. In DNA form, the CDR3 reads TGTGCCATCAGTGAGGGGGACAGGGACCTCTACGAGCAGTACTTC.

This chain joins TRBV30 and TRBJ2-3; 7 nucleotides align to TRBD2. In germline, CDR1 is GTSNPN, CDR2 SVGIG (reference sequence). CDR3 length: 14 amino acids. V shed 5 bases and J 6 bases; nucleotides not matched to a gene: 11. CDR3 sequence reads: CAWGTMGTRDTQYF. Here the CDR3 DNA reads TGTGCCTGGGGGACTATGGGCACCCGGGATACGCAGTATTTT.

This clone has a handful of counts. Other DNA sequences of this sample code for an identical CDR3. V gene TRBV28 combines with J gene TRBJ2-7; perhaps TRBD1 as D (5 bases). Germline V gene lookup returns CDR1 MDHEN and CDR2 SYDVKM. The CDR3 length is 12 residues. Trimming stripped 6 bases from V and 2 bases from J, with 8 bases between. CDR3 sequence: CASSTGAYEQYF. The CDR3 coding sequence is TGTGCCAGCAGCACAGGAGCCTACGAGCAGTACTTC.

This rearrangement joins TRBV5-1 to TRBJ2-5; D call uncertain. Matching the DNA end better, TRBJ2-7 makes the J call doubtful. Germline CDR1 reads SGHRS; CDR2 reads YFSETQ. The CDR3 consists of 15 residues. The CDR3 here is CASSLGQVSSYEQYF. For the CDR3, the DNA is TGCGCCAGCAGCTTGGGTCAGGTGAGCTCCTACGAGCAGTACTTC.

The chain employs TRBV18 and TRBJ2-1; D unresolved. V was trimmed by 0 bases and J by 4 bases, leaving 4 bases between them. Germline V lookup: CDR1 KGHSH, CDR2 LQKENI. There are 13 residues in the CDR3. CDR3 region: CASSPPNYNEQFF. CDR3 coding DNA: TGTGCCAGCTCACCACCCAATTACAATGAGCAGTTCTTC.

The gene calls are TRBV20-1 and TRBJ2-5; no clear D. Per germline, CDR1 DFQATT and CDR2 SNEGSKA (reference sequence). CDR3 size: 10 residues. The V gene lost 5 bases and the J gene lost 2 bases, with 3 bases spanning the gap. In DNA, the CDR3 is TGCAGTGCTGCTCAAGAGACCCAGTACTTC. As protein: CSAAQETQYF.

This sequence joins TRBV28 and TRBJ2-2; 12 positions agree with TRBD1. The CDR3 loop spans 16 amino acids. CDR1 MDHEN and CDR2 SYDVKM come from the germline V gene. The ends lost 6 bases at V and 7 bases at J; junction bases unmatched: 9. The CDR3 region has the DNA TGTGCCAGCAGCCGGACGGGACAGGGGGCCATCGGGGAGCTGTTTTTT. Translation: CASSRTGQGAIGELFF.

There are a few counts of this clone. This sequence joins TRBV19 and TRBJ1-5; 9 positions agree with TRBD1. Germline V gene data show CDR1 as LNHDA and CDR2 as SQIVND (reference sequence). V lost 6 bases, J lost 8 bases, and 8 bases stayed unmatched. The CDR3 runs 14 residues. The CDR3 loop reads CASSPGTGWKPQHF. Written as DNA, the CDR3 is TGTGCCAGTAGCCCTGGGACAGGGTGGAAGCCCCAGCATTTT.

The V and J genes are TRBV5-1 and TRBJ2-7, with D possibly called TRBD1 or TRBD2 (5 bases each). The CDR3 has 14 residues. Germline CDR1 and CDR2: SGHRS and YFSETQ. Deletions cut 4 bases from V and 2 bases from J, with 13 bases between. The CDR3 reads CASSPPGPTYEQYF. The CDR3 DNA follows: TGCGCCAGCAGCCCCCCGGGGCCTACCTACGAGCAGTACTTC.

The V call is TRBV11-2, the J call TRBJ2-7, with TRBD2 matching over 7 bases. The germline V gene has CDR1 SGHAT and CDR2 FQNNGV. CDR3 length equals 16 residues. Germline trimming cut 0 bases from V and 5 bases from J; bases unmatched to any gene: 10. DNA for the CDR3: TGTGCCAGCAGCTTAGATTCCCCCAGCGGGAACCACGAGCAGTACTTC. Protein product: CASSLDSPSGNHEQYF.

CDR3 DNA: TGTGCCAGCACCACAGGGGACACTGAAGCTTTCTTT. Amino acids: CASTTGDTEAFF. This chain links TRBV6-5 with TRBJ1-1; 7 nucleotides line up with TRBD1. The germline gives CDR1 MNHEY, CDR2 SVGAGI. The CDR3 has 12 amino acids. J was trimmed by 3 bases and V by 7 bases; bases with no gene match: 2.

The chain combines TRBV19 with TRBJ2-2; perhaps TRBD1 as D (6 bases). CDR1 is LNHDA and CDR2 is SQIVND in the germline V gene (reference sequence). CDR3 length: 14 residues. The V end lost 8 bases, the J end lost 3 bases, and 13 bases lay between the germline ends. CDR3 region: CASSGTIDTGELFF. The CDR3 DNA reads as TGTGCCAGTTCGGGGACAATTGACACCGGGGAGCTGTTTTTT.

As concerns this clone: Other DNA sequences of this sample code for an identical CDR3. V and J are TRBV15 and TRBJ2-7; no firm D call. The CDR3 has 12 residues. From germline, CDR1 is LNHNV and CDR2 YYDKDF (reference sequence). V lost 1 base to trimming and J lost 3 bases, with 4 bases between them. The CDR3 here is CATSRVGYEQYF. The CDR3 DNA reads as TGTGCCACCAGCAGAGTAGGCTACGAGCAGTACTTC.

CDR3 DNA: TGTGCCAGTAGTATGGCAGGGGGCTATGCTGGGGCCAACGTCCTGACTTTC. It yields the protein CASSMAGGYAGANVLTF. The chain recombines TRBV19 with TRBJ2-6; TRBD1 matches at 8 bases. Trimming removed 3 bases from V and 2 bases from J; junction bases left unmatched: 6. The CDR3 loop spans 17 amino acids. Germline V CDR1 and CDR2: LNHDA, SQIVND (reference sequence). Drawing the rest from reference TRBV19 and TRBJ2-6, the complete variable domain is DGGITQSPKYLFRKEGQNVTLSCEQNLNHDAMYWYRQDPGQGLRLIYYSQIVNDFQKGDIAEGYSVSREKKESFPLTVTSAQKNPTAFYLCASSMAGGYAGANVLTFGAGSRLTVL.

In this sample, this clone turned up once. V is TRBV11-1 and J is TRBJ2-7; D unresolved. V gave up 0 bases and J gave up 4 bases, with 7 bases separating them. The germline gives CDR1 SGHAT, CDR2 FQDESV (reference sequence). The CDR3 is 13 residues long. The CDR3 DNA reads as TGTGCCAGCAGCTTAGCAGGGCCTTACGAGCAGTACTTC. This gives the protein CASSLAGPYEQYF.

This chain uses TRBV12-2 with TRBJ2-7. TRBV12-2 is a pseudogene. This CDR3 has 15 amino acids. CDR3 sequence reads: CASRLVVGPTYEQYF. The CDR3 DNA sequence: TGTGCAAGTCGCTTAGTGGTTGGACCTACCTACGAGCAGTACTTC.

The gene calls are TRBV28 and TRBJ2-7; D is unclear. The V and J ends lost 1 base and 0 bases respectively, with 10 bases between them. Germline V gene data show CDR1 as MDHEN and CDR2 as SYDVKM. The length of the CDR3 is 15 residues. CDR3: CASSLLVQSSYEQYF. The CDR3, as DNA: TGTGCCAGCAGTTTATTGGTACAGAGCTCCTACGAGCAGTACTTC.

The V gene is TRBV30, the J gene TRBJ2-7, with 9 bases identical to TRBD2. The trim removed 3 bases at V and 6 bases at J, leaving 3 bases unmatched. The CDR3 is 12 residues long. Germline assignment: CDR1 GTSNPN and CDR2 SVGIG (reference sequence). The CDR3 spells CAWSLAGFEQYF. The CDR3 region has the DNA TGTGCCTGGAGCCTAGCGGGATTCGAGCAGTACTTC.

The chain carries TRBV5-6 and TRBJ1-2, with unresolved D. The ends were cut back, 2 bases at V and 3 bases at J, with 11 bases in the middle. The CDR3 runs 14 residues. CDR1 is SGHDT and CDR2 is YYEEEE in the germline V gene. The CDR3 region is CASSLAGLYYGYTF. The CDR3 DNA sequence: TGTGCCAGCAGCTTAGCCGGGTTGTACTATGGCTACACCTTC.

This rearrangement joins TRBV14 to TRBJ2-5, with TRBD1 matching 7 bases. The CDR3 covers 15 residues. Germline assignment: CDR1 SGHDN and CDR2 FVKESK. J lost 5 bases, V lost 1 base, and 7 bases had no gene match. CDR3 DNA: TGTGCCAGCAGCCAAGTAGGGGGCGCGATCGAGACCCAGTACTTC. Amino acids: CASSQVGGAIETQYF.

The chain is built from TRBV4-1 and TRBJ1-3; D is ambiguous. This CDR3 comprises 13 residues. Germline assignment: CDR1 MGHRA and CDR2 YSYEKL. The V end was cut by 3 bases, the J end by 0 bases, with 3 bases between. This chain's CDR3 is CASSQSSGNTIYF. The DNA of the CDR3 is TGCGCCAGCAGCCAGAGCTCTGGAAACACCATATATTTT.

This rearrangement joins TRBV28 to TRBJ1-4; perhaps TRBD1 as D (6 bases). This CDR3 spans 15 amino acids. Germline assignment: CDR1 MDHEN and CDR2 SYDVKM. V shed 2 bases and J shed 4 bases, with 11 bases lying between them. The DNA for the CDR3 is TGTGCCAGCAGTTTAGGGGGGGCCGGTAATGAAAAACTGTTTTTT. Residues: CASSLGGAGNEKLFF.

The rearrangement joins TRBV5-1 to TRBJ1-6; no definite D call. The germline V gene has CDR1 SGHRS and CDR2 YFSETQ. V was shortened by 5 bases and J by 10 bases, with 19 bases between the two germline ends. The CDR3 is 15 residues long. DNA of the CDR3: TGCGCCAGCAGTCTACCGGGGTCCGGCGACTCACCCCTCCACTTT. Translated, it gives CASSLPGSGDSPLHF.

The genes are TRBV11-2 and TRBJ1-1, with TRBD1 as a possible D gene (6 bases). The CDR3 runs to 14 residues. V lost 6 bases and J lost 0, with 11 bases in between. The V gene's germline CDR1 is SGHAT and CDR2 FQNNGV. CDR3 DNA sequence: TGTGCCAGCAGATATGGACAGTTGAACACTGAAGCTTTCTTT. This gives the protein CASRYGQLNTEAFF. The full variable domain, with the rest looked up from reference TRBV11-2 and TRBJ1-1, is EAGVAQSPRYKIIEKRQSVAFWCNPISGHATLYWYQQILGQGPKLLIQFQNNGVVDDSQLPKDRFSAERLKGVDSTLKIQPAKLEDSAVYLCASRYGQLNTEAFFGQGTRLTVV.

The chain uses TRBV5-1 and TRBJ2-3; perhaps TRBD2 as D (5 bases). The CDR3 extends over 16 amino acids. Germline CDR1 reads SGHRS; CDR2 reads YFSETQ. The ends were cut back, 0 bases at V and 1 base at J, with 12 bases in the middle. The CDR3 spells CASSLDRGRRTDTQYF. Written as DNA, the CDR3 is TGCGCCAGCAGCTTGGATCGGGGAAGGCGCACAGATACGCAGTATTTT.

This clone appeared once. V gene TRBV28 combines with J gene TRBJ2-6; D gene unclear. The V gene lost 1 base and the J gene lost 2 bases, with 6 bases spanning the gap. The CDR3 contains 15 residues. Germline V gives CDR1 MDHEN, CDR2 SYDVKM. The CDR3 protein is CASSLLGTGANVLTF. The DNA for the CDR3 is TGTGCCAGCAGTTTATTAGGGACTGGGGCCAACGTCCTGACTTTC. The full variable domain, with the rest looked up from reference TRBV28 and TRBJ2-6, is DVKVTQSSRYLVKRTGEKVFLECVQDMDHENMFWYRQDPGLGLRLIYFSYDVKMKEKGDIPEGYSVSREKKERFSLILESASTNQTSMYLCASSLLGTGANVLTFGAGSRLTVL.

This rearrangement joins TRBV19 to TRBJ2-7; tentative D call: TRBD1 (5 bases). Trimming removed 4 bases from V and 1 base from J, with 17 bases in between. The CDR3 consists of 16 residues. Looked up from germline, CDR1 is LNHDA and CDR2 is SQIVND (reference sequence). CDR3 in amino acids: CASSTIGQGKSYEQYF. CDR3 bases: TGTGCCAGTAGTACCATCGGCCAGGGAAAATCCTACGAGCAGTACTTC.

The chain combines TRBV6-5 with TRBJ2-2; TRBD1 might be the D (5 bases). This CDR3 spans 16 amino acids. The V gene lost 0 bases and the J gene lost 0 bases, with 8 bases spanning the gap. Germline CDR1 MNHEY, CDR2 SVGAGI. CDR3: CASSYSGDSNTGELFF. Written as DNA, the CDR3 is TGTGCCAGCAGTTACTCAGGGGATTCGAACACCGGGGAGCTGTTTTTT.

The chain has TRBV1 and TRBJ2-7; the table's D call, TRBD1, was not checked against the DNA. TRBV1 is assigned pseudogene status. The CDR3 consists of 13 residues. The chain's CDR3 is CTSSHGRSYEQYF. The CDR3 DNA follows: TGCACCAGCAGCCATGGCAGATCCTACGAGCAGTACTTC.

This clone was picked up one time. The chain recombines TRBV5-1 with TRBJ2-1, with D perhaps matching TRBD1 (6 bases). The CDR3 sequence is 13 residues long. Germline V gene lookup returns CDR1 SGHRS and CDR2 YFSETQ. Trimming pared 5 bases from V and 5 bases from J, leaving 11 bases between. The DNA of the CDR3 is TGCGCCAGCAGACCAGGGGTGGACAATGAGCAGTTCTTC. Translating it yields CASRPGVDNEQFF.

The genes are TRBV18 and TRBJ2-7, with no clear D. CDR1 and CDR2 from the germline V gene are KGHSH and LQKENI. Trimming stripped 5 bases from V and 3 bases from J, with 8 bases between. This CDR3 has 12 residues. Here the CDR3 reads CASSTLNYEQYF. The CDR3 DNA sequence: TGTGCCAGCTCAACCCTGAACTACGAGCAGTACTTC.

This sequence joins TRBV11-2 and TRBJ1-4; no clear D gene. This CDR3 contains 15 residues. V was pared by 3 bases and J by 7 bases, with 15 bases between. Per the germline V gene, CDR1 is SGHAT and CDR2 is FQNNGV. This CDR3 reads CASSFLDRAREKLFF. The CDR3 nucleotides are TGTGCCAGCAGCTTTCTGGACCGGGCCCGTGAAAAACTGTTTTTT. Full variable domain (rest looked up from reference TRBV11-2 and TRBJ1-4): EAGVAQSPRYKIIEKRQSVAFWCNPISGHATLYWYQQILGQGPKLLIQFQNNGVVDDSQLPKDRFSAERLKGVDSTLKIQPAKLEDSAVYLCASSFLDRAREKLFFGSGTQLSVL.